This record concerns one TCR beta chain sequence. Deep level was the assay's run setting. The table came from immunoSEQ multiplex PCR; TCRdb's copy has only in-frame clones and leaves some out. The data contain about 2 million clones, about 95% of them singletons. The sample is drawn from a study of shared clonotypes between healthy human individuals. This TCR was sampled from a man younger than 35 in good health. What was sequenced was naive CD4+ T cells sorted from blood. Subset noted: CD45RA+ positively selected.

Written as DNA, the CDR3 is TGTGCCATCAGTGAGCGGGACAAGGGCTTTTACGAGCAGTACTTC. Its translation: CAISERDKGFYEQYF. The gene calls are TRBV10-3 and TRBJ2-7; the D gene is possibly TRBD1 (6 bases). Looked up from germline, CDR1 is ENHRY and CDR2 is SYGVKD. Trimming removed 2 bases from V and 4 bases from J, with 15 bases in between. The CDR3 has 15 amino acids.